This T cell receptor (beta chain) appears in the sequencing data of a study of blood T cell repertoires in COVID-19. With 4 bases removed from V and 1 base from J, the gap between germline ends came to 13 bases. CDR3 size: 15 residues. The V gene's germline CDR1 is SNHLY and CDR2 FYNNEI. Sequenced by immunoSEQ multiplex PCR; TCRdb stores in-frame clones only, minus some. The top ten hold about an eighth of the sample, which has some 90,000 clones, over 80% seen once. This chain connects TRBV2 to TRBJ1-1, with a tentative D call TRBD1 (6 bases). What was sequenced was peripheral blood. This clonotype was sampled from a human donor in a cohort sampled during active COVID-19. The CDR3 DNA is TGTGCCAGCAGTGGATGGACAGTACCGAACACTGAAGCTTTCTTT. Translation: CASSGWTVPNTEAFF.